The 18 T cell receptor beta chains below were found in one sample sequenced in a study of OX40 agonist ivuxolimab in advanced cancers. This table comes from immunoSEQ multiplex PCR, and its TCRdb copy is limited to in-frame clones, with some not included. The sample shows more than 50,000 clones, approximately 89% of them seen only once. The specimen was CD4+ or CD8+ T cells sorted from blood, collected in a trial of the OX40 agonist ivuxolimab. These receptors all stem from an adult with an advanced solid tumor such as melanoma, head and neck, liver or kidney cancer.

This clone was detected once. This rearrangement joins TRBV6-1 to TRBJ1-2; maybe TRBD1 (6 bases). Germline V CDR1 and CDR2: MNHNS, SASEGT. There are 14 residues in the CDR3. The V gene lost 6 bases and the J gene lost 4 bases, with 15 bases spanning the gap. The CDR3 protein is CASSLAQGAYGYTF. CDR3 DNA sequence: TGTGCCAGCAGCCTTGCACAGGGCGCCTATGGCTACACCTTC.

The rearrangement links TRBV9 to TRBJ2-2; 7 nucleotides agree with TRBD1. The germline V gene has CDR1 SGDLS and CDR2 YYNGEE. V shed 3 bases, J shed 2 bases, and the junction held 7 bases outside the gene matches. CDR3 length equals 16 residues. The CDR3 spells CASSATTGANTGELFF. CDR3 DNA: TGTGCCAGCAGCGCTACCACAGGGGCCAACACCGGGGAGCTGTTTTTT.

The chain couples TRBV7-9 to TRBJ1-2, with a possible D match to TRBD1 (6 bases). Germline values: CDR1 SEHNR, CDR2 FQNEAQ (reference sequence). V gave up 5 bases and J gave up 8 bases, with 21 bases separating them. The CDR3 spans 15 residues. CDR3 residues: CASSPEIDRSSGYTF. CDR3 in DNA: TGTGCCAGCAGCCCAGAGATCGACAGGTCGTCAGGCTACACCTTC.

The chain employs TRBV10-3 and TRBJ1-5, with D unclear. The CDR3 spans 15 residues. Germline loops: CDR1 ENHRY, CDR2 SYGVKD. Trimming shortened V by 2 bases and J by 0 bases, and 8 bases separated the two germline ends. Here the CDR3 DNA reads TGTGCCATCAGTGAGACCGATAATAGCAATCAGCCCCAGCATTTT. Translation gives CAISETDNSNQPQHF.

V usage is TRBV29-1 and J usage is TRBJ1-1, with 9 bases aligning to TRBD1. The CDR3 spans 13 residues. V gave up 3 bases and J gave up 1 base; unmatched junction bases: 0. CDR1 is SQVTM, CDR2 ANQGSEA, per germline. The CDR3 here is CSVETGGNTEAFF. Written as DNA, the CDR3 is TGCAGCGTTGAGACAGGGGGGAACACTGAAGCTTTCTTT.

The chain links TRBV6-1 to TRBJ1-1; 9 nucleotides match TRBD1. Trimming removed 5 bases from V and 5 bases from J; junction bases left unmatched: 9. The CDR3 spans 15 residues. CDR1 MNHNS and CDR2 SASEGT come from the germline V gene. The CDR3 sequence: CASSWPGQGWTEAFF. The CDR3 DNA sequence: TGTGCCAGCAGTTGGCCGGGACAGGGTTGGACTGAAGCTTTCTTT.

This clone was recorded a few times. This chain joins TRBV10-3 and TRBJ1-2; D unclear. This CDR3 is built from 12 residues. V lost 2 bases and J lost 5, with 6 bases in between. Per the germline V gene, CDR1 is ENHRY and CDR2 is SYGVKD. Here the CDR3 reads CAISEARYGYTF. CDR3 nucleotide sequence: TGTGCCATCAGTGAGGCCCGGTATGGCTACACCTTC.

The rearrangement joins TRBV10-1 to TRBJ2-1; 9 bases match TRBD2. The junction had 8 bases not matched to a gene; V was cut back by 4 bases and J by 7 bases. The CDR3 has 15 residues. CDR1 WNHNN and CDR2 SYGVQD come from the germline V gene (reference sequence). The CDR3: CASSVAGGLSNEQFF. The CDR3 DNA reads TGCGCCAGCAGTGTTGCGGGGGGGCTAAGTAATGAGCAGTTCTTC.

The chain is built from TRBV4-3 and TRBJ2-3; TRBD2 matches at 9 bases. V gave up 2 bases and J gave up 6 bases; unmatched junction bases: 6. This CDR3 spans 15 amino acids. Per germline, CDR1 LGHNA and CDR2 YSLEER. In DNA, the CDR3 is TGCGCCAGCAGCCAATCCCTTACTAGCGGGGATACGCAGTATTTT. Protein sequence: CASSQSLTSGDTQYF.

The V call is TRBV10-3, the J call TRBJ2-7, with 10 bases matching TRBD1. The trim removed 6 bases at V and 7 bases at J, leaving 6 bases unmatched. This CDR3 is 13 amino acids long. From germline, CDR1 is ENHRY and CDR2 SYGVKD. CDR3 in DNA: TGTGCCATCAGCGGGACAGGGGAGCGGGAGCAGTACTTC. Translated: CAISGTGEREQYF.

The V gene is TRBV10-2, the J gene TRBJ1-1; TRBD1 might be the D (6 bases). CDR1 WSHSY and CDR2 SAAADI come from the germline V gene. With 2 bases removed from V and 6 bases from J, the gap between germline ends came to 16 bases. The CDR3 spans 15 residues. The CDR3 sequence is CASSEGAGVGPEAFF. The CDR3 nucleotides are TGCGCCAGCAGTGAGGGGGCAGGGGTTGGGCCTGAAGCTTTCTTT.

V is TRBV7-2 and J is TRBJ2-5, with a tentative D call TRBD2 (7 bases). This CDR3 has 12 residues. Trimming took off 6 bases at V and 4 bases at J, with 9 bases between the two ends. The germline gives CDR1 SGHTA, CDR2 FQGNSA. The CDR3 sequence: CASSRGGETQYF. The CDR3 nucleotides are TGTGCCAGCAGTAGGGGGGGAGAGACCCAGTACTTC.

The CDR3 DNA sequence: TGTGCCAGCAGCTTAGGTGGGGGTTTTACAGAGACCCAGTACTTC. Encoded protein: CASSLGGGFTETQYF. This chain links TRBV7-2 with TRBJ2-5, with D perhaps given as TRBD1 or TRBD2 (5 bases each). CDR1 is SGHTA, CDR2 FQGNSA, per germline. Deletions cut 1 base from V and 4 bases from J, with 13 bases between. The CDR3 contains 15 residues.

V gene TRBV5-4 combines with J gene TRBJ2-7; TRBD2 matches 12 bases. Germline CDR1 SGHNT, CDR2 YYREEE (reference sequence). V was pared by 4 bases and J by 3 bases, with 2 bases of the junction left unmatched. This CDR3 comprises 14 residues. Here the CDR3 DNA reads TGTGCCAGCAGCACTAGCGGGAGGCACTACGAGCAGTACTTC. Protein: CASSTSGRHYEQYF.

V and J are TRBV5-1 and TRBJ2-5; D perhaps matches TRBD1 (6 bases). Near its end, the DNA agrees better with TRBJ2-7, so the J call may be wrong. The CDR3 contains 14 residues. In germline, CDR1 is SGHRS, CDR2 YFSETQ. The CDR3 sequence is CASSSQGPSYEQYF. The CDR3 bases are TGCGCCAGCAGCTCACAGGGCCCCTCCTACGAGCAGTACTTC.

J is TRBJ2-3 and V is TRBV10-3; a weak D match, TRBD1 (5 bases). This CDR3 contains 12 residues. CDR1 and CDR2 (germline): ENHRY, SYGVKD. V was cut by 6 bases and J by 5 bases, with 9 bases left in between. CDR3 DNA sequence: TGTGCCATCAGCGAGACAGAAGATACGCAGTATTTT. It is translated as CAISETEDTQYF.

The J gene is TRBJ1-5, the V gene TRBV6-5; D is undetermined. The length of the CDR3 is 13 residues. V lost 6 bases, J lost 7 bases, and 13 bases lay in between. The germline V gene has CDR1 MNHEY and CDR2 SVGAGI. CDR3 sequence: CASSYTQRQPQHF. The CDR3 DNA follows: TGTGCCAGCAGCTACACGCAAAGGCAGCCCCAGCATTTT.

The V gene is TRBV9, the J gene TRBJ1-3; D not resolved. The V end was cut by 4 bases, the J end by 0 bases, with 8 bases between. This CDR3 spans 14 amino acids. In germline, CDR1 is SGDLS, CDR2 YYNGEE. Here the CDR3 DNA reads TGTGCCAGCAGCTCAAAGAACTCTGGAAACACCATATATTTT. It is translated as CASSSKNSGNTIYF.